The rows below give T cell receptor beta chains drawn from one sample of a study of T-cell memory formation after mild COVID-19. Each CDR3 protein gets one entry after TCRdb re-called the 5' RACE reads with MiXCR. The table includes around 300,000 distinct CDR3 sequences, less than 9.5% detected once. The sample comprised PBMCs or a T cell subset sorted from them (not recorded which). These TCRs come from a man aged 18 to 29 who had mild COVID-19 (a few samples of this study predate the infection). Cell type and time point are not known. Both conserved end residues are part of each CDR3. The D gene is left open where the match is weak. A clone size is listed for some rows: how often the clone was seen (once, few, many), or a class if it is expanded.

size: .
J: TRBJ2-7
D: TRBD1
V: TRBV11-2
DNA: TGTGCCAGCAGCCCGGCGGGACAGGCATTCTCCTACGAGCAGTACTTC
CDR3: CASSPAGQAFSYEQYF

size: .
J: TRBJ2-1
D: .
V: TRBV6-5
DNA: TGTGCCAGCAGTATCCCGACAGCCTTAGGTGAGCAGTTCTTC
CDR3: CASSIPTALGEQFF

size: few
J: TRBJ2-6
D: .
V: TRBV12-3/TRBV12-4
DNA: TGTGCCAGCAGCTCTCCGGGGGGCCCTTCTCGAGGGGCCAACGTCCTGACTTTC
CDR3: CASSSPGGPSRGANVLTF

size: .
J: TRBJ1-5
D: .
V: TRBV6-5
DNA: TGTGCCAGCAGTCCGAGGGTAGGGTCTTATAGCAATCAGCCCCAGCATTTT
CDR3: CASSPRVGSYSNQPQHF

size: .
J: TRBJ2-3
D: .
V: TRBV15
DNA: TGTGCCACCAGCGCCCAGGACTGGGGGAGGGATACGCAGTATTTT
CDR3: CATSAQDWGRDTQYF

size: .
J: TRBJ2-1
D: .
V: TRBV12-3/TRBV12-4
DNA: TGTGCCAGCAGTTCAACAAACCCCTACAATGAGCAGTTCTTC
CDR3: CASSSTNPYNEQFF

size: few
J: TRBJ2-4
D: .
V: TRBV28
DNA: TGTGCCTCACCTAGGCGCAGGGACGCCAAAAACATTCAGTACTTC
CDR3: CASPRRRDAKNIQYF

size: many
J: TRBJ2-5
D: TRBD2
V: TRBV5-1
DNA: TGCGCCAGCAGCGCGAGGACTAGCCTCCAGACCCAGTACTTC
CDR3: CASSARTSLQTQYF

size: many
J: TRBJ1-5
D: TRBD1
V: TRBV2
DNA: TGTGCCAGCAGATCGACAGGGAACCAGCCCCAGCATTTT
CDR3: CASRSTGNQPQHF

size: few
J: TRBJ1-1
D: .
V: TRBV7-9
DNA: TGTGCCAGCCAACTTATTCCGGCTGAGGCTTTCTTT
CDR3: CASQLIPAEAFF

size: .
J: TRBJ1-5
D: .
V: TRBV4-1
DNA: TGCGCCAGCAGCCAAGATTCGGGGGTACGAGGCAATCAGCCCCAGCATTTT
CDR3: CASSQDSGVRGNQPQHF

size: many
J: TRBJ2-1
D: .
V: TRBV5-1
DNA: TGCGCCAGCAGCTTTGGGCCCTTGGCGAATGAGCAGTTCTTC
CDR3: CASSFGPLANEQFF

size: few
J: TRBJ1-2
D: .
V: TRBV6-5
DNA: TGTGCCAGCACCCCAGGACGGGACTATGGCTACACCTTC
CDR3: CASTPGRDYGYTF

size: few
J: TRBJ1-2
D: TRBD1
V: TRBV19
DNA: TGTGCCAGTAGAAAACAGGGGGCGGACTATGGCTACACCTTC
CDR3: CASRKQGADYGYTF

size: few
J: TRBJ2-4
D: TRBD1
V: TRBV12-3/TRBV12-4
DNA: TGTGCCAGCAGCCTACCATGGACAGGGAGAGGCGCACTAGCCAAAAACATTCAGTACTTC
CDR3: CASSLPWTGRGALAKNIQYF

size: .
J: TRBJ1-4
D: .
V: TRBV7-9
DNA: TGTGCCAGCAGCCCGCCAGGGTCCGGTAATGAAAAACTGTTTTTT
CDR3: CASSPPGSGNEKLFF

size: .
J: TRBJ2-5
D: .
V: TRBV5-1
DNA: TGCGCCAGCAGCCTTACGACTAGGGAGACCCAGTACTTC
CDR3: CASSLTTRETQYF

size: few
J: TRBJ2-3
D: .
V: TRBV29-1
DNA: TGCAGCGCACTACCACACTCCACAGATACGCAGTATTTT
CDR3: CSALPHSTDTQYF

size: many
J: TRBJ1-1
D: TRBD1
V: TRBV12-3/TRBV12-4
DNA: TGTGCCAGCAGTTTAGGACCAGGGGGCGGTACTGAAGCTTTCTTT
CDR3: CASSLGPGGGTEAFF

size: few
J: TRBJ2-2
D: .
V: TRBV5-1
DNA: TGCGCCAGCAGCAACCAGACCCAACCGGCGGCCGGGGAGCTGTTTTTT
CDR3: CASSNQTQPAAGELFF

size: few
J: TRBJ1-3
D: .
V: TRBV5-6
DNA: TGTGCCAGCAGCTTGGATTTCTCTGGAAACACCATATATTTT
CDR3: CASSLDFSGNTIYF

size: few
J: TRBJ2-7
D: .
V: TRBV29-1
DNA: TGCAGCGTTGAAGTTGCAGATAACCCTACCTACGAGCAGTACTTC
CDR3: CSVEVADNPTYEQYF

size: many
J: TRBJ2-7
D: TRBD1
V: TRBV7-2
DNA: TGTGCCAGCAGCTCCAGACAGGGGAGTCGAAACTACGAGCAGTACTTC
CDR3: CASSSRQGSRNYEQYF

size: .
J: TRBJ2-7
D: .
V: TRBV7-3
DNA: TGTGCCAGCAGCCCTGACCCCCCGCCCACTTACGAGCAGTACTTC
CDR3: CASSPDPPPTYEQYF

size: .
J: TRBJ1-1
D: TRBD1
V: TRBV12-3/TRBV12-4
DNA: TGTGCCAGCAGTGACAGGGGCACTGAAGCTTTCTTT
CDR3: CASSDRGTEAFF

size: .
J: TRBJ1-1
D: TRBD1
V: TRBV5-1
DNA: TGCGCCAGCAGCTGGGAAGGGGACAGAAGCTTGAACACTGAAGCTTTCTTT
CDR3: CASSWEGDRSLNTEAFF

size: .
J: TRBJ2-3
D: .
V: TRBV7-2
DNA: TGTGCCAGCAGCTTAGGCCTACAGACAGATACGCAGTATTTT
CDR3: CASSLGLQTDTQYF

size: many
J: TRBJ2-5
D: TRBD1
V: TRBV7-2
DNA: TGTGCCAGCAGCCCCCGGACAGGGGATCAAGAGACCCAGTACTTC
CDR3: CASSPRTGDQETQYF

size: many
J: TRBJ2-1
D: .
V: TRBV9
DNA: TGTGCCAGCAGTCCCTGGCGGGGAAACTACAATGAGCAGTTCTTC
CDR3: CASSPWRGNYNEQFF

size: .
J: TRBJ2-6
D: .
V: TRBV30
DNA: TGTGCCTGGAGTGTCAGTGGGGCCAACGTCCTGACTTTC
CDR3: CAWSVSGANVLTF

size: .
J: TRBJ2-7
D: .
V: TRBV9
DNA: TGTGCCAGCAGCGTGGACGGCTACTCCTACGAGCAGTACTTC
CDR3: CASSVDGYSYEQYF

size: many
J: TRBJ2-3
D: .
V: TRBV7-9
DNA: TGTGCCAGCAGCCAGGACTTCAATACGCAGTATTTT
CDR3: CASSQDFNTQYF

size: .
J: TRBJ2-3
D: TRBD1
V: TRBV11-2
DNA: TGTGCCAGCAGCTTTCTCCGGGACAGACAATTCACAGATACGCAGTATTTT
CDR3: CASSFLRDRQFTDTQYF

size: few
J: TRBJ2-7
D: .
V: TRBV6-6
DNA: TGTGCCAGCAGTACCCTGAGGGGGACCTCCTACGAGCAGTACTTC
CDR3: CASSTLRGTSYEQYF

size: .
J: TRBJ2-2
D: .
V: TRBV7-2
DNA: TGTGACAGCAGCGGCGACAGGTCCGGGGAGCTGTTTTTT
CDR3: CDSSGDRSGELFF

size: .
J: TRBJ2-1
D: .
V: TRBV9
DNA: TGTGCCAGCAGCGGCCCCCTAGGTGGTTTAGCCTTC
CDR3: CASSGPLGGLAF

size: .
J: TRBJ2-4
D: .
V: TRBV7-2
DNA: TGTGCCAGCAGCCCCCCAGCCAAAAACATTCAGTACTTC
CDR3: CASSPPAKNIQYF

size: .
J: TRBJ2-5
D: .
V: TRBV30
DNA: TGTGCCTGGAGTGTAGGGACATACCAAGAGACCCAGTACTTC
CDR3: CAWSVGTYQETQYF

size: few
J: TRBJ1-4
D: .
V: TRBV7-9
DNA: TGTGCCAGCAGCAAGATGAGTGAAAAACTGTTTTTT
CDR3: CASSKMSEKLFF

size: few
J: TRBJ2-3
D: .
V: TRBV6-2/TRBV6-3
DNA: TGTGCCAGCATGTCTGGCGCCCGGGGTACAGATACGCAGTATTTT
CDR3: CASMSGARGTDTQYF

size: .
J: TRBJ2-3
D: .
V: TRBV5-3
DNA: TGTGCCAGAAGCCTGTTTAGACAGGATGGATCGGATACGCAGTATTTT
CDR3: CARSLFRQDGSDTQYF

size: .
J: TRBJ1-2
D: .
V: TRBV12-3/TRBV12-4
DNA: TGTGCCAGCAGTTTAAGGGGCCAGCTCTATGGCTACACCTTC
CDR3: CASSLRGQLYGYTF

size: few
J: TRBJ2-3
D: TRBD2
V: TRBV4-3
DNA: TGCGCCAGCAGCCGGACCTATTGGGGACTAGCGGGGGGAACCACAGATACGCAGTATTTT
CDR3: CASSRTYWGLAGGTTDTQYF

size: few
J: TRBJ2-3
D: TRBD1
V: TRBV4-3
DNA: TGCGCCAGTGGTCCAGGGGGAGACACAGATACGCAGTATTTT
CDR3: CASGPGGDTDTQYF

size: .
J: TRBJ2-7
D: .
V: TRBV5-1
DNA: TGCGCCAGCAGCCCCTTCGGACTTGGCTCCTACGAGCAGTACTTC
CDR3: CASSPFGLGSYEQYF

size: .
J: TRBJ2-5
D: .
V: TRBV10-3
DNA: TGTGCCATCAAGCCTGGGACATCACAAGAGACCCAGTACTTC
CDR3: CAIKPGTSQETQYF

size: many
J: TRBJ2-1
D: TRBD1
V: TRBV7-9
DNA: TGTGCCAGCACCTCCACCGATTGGACAGGGGCAGCCGGTGAGCAGTTCTTC
CDR3: CASTSTDWTGAAGEQFF

size: .
J: TRBJ2-5
D: TRBD1
V: TRBV7-9
DNA: TGTGCCAGCAGCTTAGGATCGACCGGGACAGGGGAAGAGACCCAGTACTTC
CDR3: CASSLGSTGTGEETQYF

size: .
J: TRBJ1-1
D: .
V: TRBV12-3/TRBV12-4
DNA: TGTGCCAGCAGTTTGCCCGTGAACACTGAAGCTTTCTTT
CDR3: CASSLPVNTEAFF

size: many
J: TRBJ2-2
D: .
V: TRBV18
DNA: TGTGCCAGCTCACCAGATCTTGGCAACACCGGGGAGCTGTTTTTT
CDR3: CASSPDLGNTGELFF

size: many
J: TRBJ1-1
D: .
V: TRBV7-8
DNA: TGTGCCAGCACCACTACGGCCGGCAGGGGAGCGAAAGCTTTCTTT
CDR3: CASTTTAGRGAKAFF

size: .
J: TRBJ1-1
D: .
V: TRBV5-1
DNA: TGCGCCAGCAGCTTGGGAGCTGTCATGAACACTGAAGCTTTCTTT
CDR3: CASSLGAVMNTEAFF

size: .
J: TRBJ2-5
D: .
V: TRBV20-1
DNA: TGCAGTGCGGATGCGGACGGGAAGGCTGAGACCCAGTACTTC
CDR3: CSADADGKAETQYF

size: .
J: TRBJ2-3
D: .
V: TRBV24-1
DNA: TGTGCCACCATCCGACAGAGCGCAGATACGCAGTATTTT
CDR3: CATIRQSADTQYF

size: few
J: TRBJ2-3
D: .
V: TRBV7-2
DNA: TGTGCCAGCAACATTGCGATTCGGGATACGCAGTATTTT
CDR3: CASNIAIRDTQYF